This T cell receptor (beta chain) is from a study of cytomegalovirus exposure and HLA in healthy donors. The study, taken as a whole, reports: The authors reported that TCR beta sequences could predict HLA-A and HLA-B alleles. These predictions were accurate for most subjects in the first cohort. Researchers counted roughly 160 TCR beta chains as cytomegalovirus-associated. In an earlier analysis, about 90% or about 30%: the productive usage of most TCR beta V segments.

The ends were cut back, 6 bases at V and 10 bases at J, with 10 bases in the middle. CDR3 length equals 10 residues. Germline V lookup: CDR1 SQVTM, CDR2 ANQGSEA. The study ran its PCR with 60 Vbeta and 13 Jbeta primers. The data were produced by immunoSEQ multiplex PCR, yet TCRdb's version contains in-frame clones alone and is incomplete. The sample yields 200,000 to 250,000 clones, of which the top ten take up about 1%. For this clone: Its antigen is as yet unknown.

The sample taken for sequencing was PBMCs. The rearrangement links TRBV29-1 to TRBJ2-1; D not certain. The sequence was collected from a woman in her thirties in good health and CMV-seropositive. The CDR3 region is CSVLVAEQFF. The DNA of the CDR3 is TGCAGCGTGCTAGTTGCCGAGCAGTTCTTC.